The source of this T cell receptor (beta chain) is a study of CD8 T cells in ankylosing spondylitis. TCRdb re-called the 5' RACE reads through MiXCR, storing one row per CDR3 protein. This table holds just under 350,000 distinct CDR3 sequences, roughly 14% found once. Germline V gene data show CDR1 as LNHNV and CDR2 as YYDKDF (reference sequence). The V end lost 1 base, the J end lost 3 bases, and 10 bases lay between the germline ends. CDR3 length equals 14 residues. The genes are TRBV15 and TRBJ2-7; D call uncertain. This TCR was sampled from a male donor with ankylosing spondylitis or in good health (not recorded which). Sample: blood, either unsorted or a sorted T cell fraction (not recorded which). CDR3 coding DNA: TGTGCCACCAGCAGAGGCAGGTTTAGCTACGAGCAGTACTTC. Protein product: CATSRGRFSYEQYF. Filled out from reference TRBV15 and TRBJ2-7, the complete variable domain reads DAMVIQNPRYQVTQFGKPVTLSCSQTLNHNVMYWYQQKSSQAPKLLFHYYDKDFNNEADTPDNFQSRRPNTSFCFLDIRSPGLGDTAMYLCATSRGRFSYEQYFGPGTRLTVT.